These 21 T cell receptor beta chains were all obtained from the same sample, sequenced in a study of cytomegalovirus exposure and HLA in healthy donors. The study ran its PCR with 60 Vbeta and 13 Jbeta primers. This table comes from immunoSEQ multiplex PCR, and its TCRdb copy is limited to in-frame clones, with some not included. The sample holds roughly 98,000 clones, 76% seen once. The source material was PBMCs. Source of these receptors: a man aged 35-49 years in good health and CMV-seronegative.

This clone was recorded only once. This sequence joins TRBV4-3 and TRBJ2-3; a weak D match, TRBD2 (5 bases). CDR3 length: 14 amino acids. V lost 1 base and J lost 5, with 10 bases in between. Germline CDR1 and CDR2: LGHNA and YSLEER. The CDR3 nucleotides read TGCGCCAGCAGCCAAGTTAGCGTTGGAGATACGCAGTATTTT. Its protein product is CASSQVSVGDTQYF.

The chain is built from TRBV6-5 and TRBJ2-4; TRBD2 might be the D (5 bases). The CDR3 loop spans 13 amino acids. Germline loops: CDR1 MNHEY, CDR2 SVGAGI. Trimming cost V 5 bases and J 6 bases, with 11 bases left between them. In DNA, the CDR3 is TGTGCCAGCAGTACAGAGGGCCGAAACATTCAGTACTTC. Amino acids: CASSTEGRNIQYF.

DNA of the CDR3: TGTGCCAGCAGCGAGACCGGGACAAAGTCTGGAAACACCATATATTTT. Its translation: CASSETGTKSGNTIYF. The chain is built from TRBV7-9 and TRBJ1-3, with a possible D match to TRBD1 (6 bases). Trimming shortened V by 5 bases and J by 1 base, and 15 bases separated the two germline ends. The CDR3 has 16 amino acids. Germline V gene sequence: CDR1 SEHNR, CDR2 FQNEAQ (reference sequence).

The V call is TRBV25-1, the J call TRBJ2-7, with 7 bases that match TRBD1. The CDR3 extends over 15 amino acids. Germline V gene lookup returns CDR1 MGHDK and CDR2 SYGVNS. V trimming: 7 bases; J trimming: 3 bases; junction bases outside the gene matches: 12. The CDR3: CASTTNLGTVYEQYF. The DNA for the CDR3 is TGTGCCAGCACCACGAACCTCGGGACAGTCTACGAGCAGTACTTC.

Remarks on this clone: Sequence at one end of the junction differs from germline and may be a read error. This chain links TRBV7-9 with TRBJ2-7, with 9 bases matching TRBD1. CDR3 length: 15 amino acids. Germline CDR1 SEHNR, CDR2 FQNEAQ (reference sequence). The CDR3 sequence: CSSSSRDRDSYEQYF. CDR3 DNA: TGTTCCAGCAGCTCCCGGGACAGGGATTCGTACGAGCAGTACTTC.

V gene TRBV6-6 combines with J gene TRBJ2-1; 11 nucleotides align to TRBD1. Germline trimming cut 10 bases from V and 6 bases from J; bases unmatched to any gene: 11. The CDR3 extends over 15 amino acids. The germline V gene has CDR1 MNHNY and CDR2 SVGAGI (reference sequence). This CDR3 is CATRAGDRGVNEQFF. DNA for the CDR3: TGTGCCACCCGGGCGGGGGACAGGGGGGTCAATGAGCAGTTCTTC.

This clone is categorized as medium-sized. The V gene is TRBV6-4, the J gene TRBJ2-3; 9 nucleotides align to TRBD2. CDR3 size: 16 residues. Trimming at V came to 8 bases and at J to 2 bases, leaving 11 bases not matched to a gene. From germline, CDR1 is MRHNA and CDR2 SNTAGT. This CDR3 reads CASAERGDHVTDTQYF. For the CDR3, the DNA is TGTGCCAGCGCGGAGCGGGGGGACCATGTCACAGATACGCAGTATTTT.

The rearrangement links TRBV9 to TRBJ2-4; D remains ambiguous. Germline V gene data show CDR1 as SGDLS and CDR2 as YYNGEE. V lost 4 bases, J lost 3 bases, and 11 bases lay in between. The CDR3 extends over 14 amino acids. CDR3 loop: CASSIDIGKNIQYF. CDR3 coding DNA: TGTGCCAGCAGCATTGACATAGGCAAAAACATTCAGTACTTC.

This chain joins TRBV28 and TRBJ1-1; 10 bases align to TRBD1. The V and J ends lost 8 bases and 8 bases, in that order; junction bases with no gene match: 17. The CDR3 loop spans 16 amino acids. Germline assignment: CDR1 MDHEN and CDR2 SYDVKM. For the CDR3, the DNA is TGTGCCAGCGGGCCGGGTTTTGGGACAGGGGCCCTCGAAGCTTTCTTT. Protein: CASGPGFGTGALEAFF. Using reference TRBV28 and TRBJ1-1 for the parts outside the CDR3, the full variable domain is DVKVTQSSRYLVKRTGEKVFLECVQDMDHENMFWYRQDPGLGLRLIYFSYDVKMKEKGDIPEGYSVSREKKERFSLILESASTNQTSMYLCASGPGFGTGALEAFFGQGTRLTVV.

Worth noting for this clone: A read error may account for a junction end that differs from germline. The chain employs TRBV29-1 and TRBJ1-2; D is possibly TRBD1 (6 bases). The CDR3 is 11 residues long. CDR1 is SQVTM, CDR2 ANQGSEA, per germline. CDR3 DNA: TGCAGCGTTGAAGTGGGACACCTAGACTCCTTC. Translating it yields CSVEVGHLDSF. The full variable domain, completed using reference TRBV29-1 and TRBJ1-2, is SAVISQKPSRDICQRGTSLTIQCQVDSQVTMMFWYRQQPGQSLTLIATANQGSEATYESGFVIDKFPISRPNLTFSTLTVSNMSPEDSSIYLCSVEVGHLDSFGSGTRLTVV.

The chain is built from TRBV7-6 and TRBJ2-5, with 10 bases that match TRBD2. V lost 1 base and J lost 2; bases outside the gene matches: 1. CDR3 size: 15 residues. Germline values: CDR1 SGHVS, CDR2 FNYEAQ. The CDR3: CASSLGTSGQETQYF. The CDR3 nucleotides are TGTGCCAGCAGCTTAGGGACTAGCGGTCAAGAGACCCAGTACTTC.

The rearrangement uses TRBV18 and TRBJ2-1; 7 bases line up with TRBD2. CDR1 is KGHSH, CDR2 LQKENI, per germline. The CDR3 is made up of 15 amino acids. V shed 6 bases, J shed 6 bases, and the junction held 11 bases outside the gene matches. CDR3 sequence reads: CASSPLGGFGNEQFF. The CDR3 DNA sequence: TGTGCCAGCTCTCCCCTCGGGGGGTTCGGCAATGAGCAGTTCTTC.

This chain links TRBV9 with TRBJ2-7; unclear D gene. This CDR3 is built from 14 residues. V was trimmed by 0 bases and J by 1 base, leaving 8 bases between them. Per germline, CDR1 SGDLS and CDR2 YYNGEE. CDR3 nucleotide sequence: TGTGCCAGCAGCGTAGGTGCGCTTTCCTACGAGCAGTACTTC. It is translated as CASSVGALSYEQYF.

The chain joins TRBV4-1 to TRBJ2-7; 7 nucleotides line up with TRBD1. The V gene end was trimmed by 4 bases and the J gene end by 5 bases; junction bases not matched to a gene: 11. The germline gives CDR1 MGHRA, CDR2 YSYEKL. CDR3 size: 15 residues. CDR3 nucleotide sequence: TGCGCCAGCAGCCTAAACGTTCGAACAGGGGACGAGCAGTACTTC. Translated: CASSLNVRTGDEQYF.

This chain connects TRBV7-2 to TRBJ1-1; D uncertain. CDR1 is SGHTA, CDR2 FQGNSA, per germline. There are 14 residues in the CDR3. Trimming stripped 5 bases from V and 4 bases from J, with 14 bases between. The chain's CDR3 is CASSNVPEGTEAFF. CDR3 DNA sequence: TGTGCCAGCAGCAATGTCCCGGAGGGCACTGAAGCTTTCTTT.

DNA for the CDR3: TGTGCCAGCAATATCCCGGGACAGGGGACGGGCTACACCTTC. Encoded protein: CASNIPGQGTGYTF. The J gene is TRBJ1-2, the V gene TRBV6-6; 10 bases line up with TRBD1. This CDR3 spans 14 amino acids. CDR1 and CDR2 from the germline V gene are MNHNY and SVGAGI (reference sequence). Losses at the gene ends were 7 bases for V and 8 bases for J; bases not matched to a gene: 10.

The V and J genes are TRBV5-6 and TRBJ1-5; D is uncertain. The V gene lost 4 bases and the J gene lost 2 bases, with 10 bases spanning the gap. Looked up from germline, CDR1 is SGHDT and CDR2 is YYEEEE. This CDR3 is built from 14 residues. The CDR3 is CASSRRAGNQPQHF. CDR3 DNA sequence: TGTGCCAGCAGCCGGCGGGCGGGCAATCAGCCCCAGCATTTT.

This clone was observed a handful of times. The chain combines TRBV4-2 with TRBJ2-3; a weak D match, TRBD2 (5 bases). This CDR3 comprises 16 residues. Germline CDR1 is LGHNA and CDR2 is YNFKEQ. V gave up 0 bases and J gave up 0 bases, with 10 bases separating them. Here the CDR3 reads CASSQDPPGSTDTQYF. The DNA for the CDR3 is TGTGCCAGCAGCCAAGATCCCCCGGGAAGCACAGATACGCAGTATTTT.

The chain recombines TRBV19 with TRBJ1-6; the match to TRBD1 covers 8 bases. Trimming cost V 3 bases and J 1 base; bases outside gene matches: 11. The CDR3 sequence is 19 residues long. Germline CDR1 LNHDA, CDR2 SQIVND (reference sequence). DNA for the CDR3: TGTGCCAGTAGTATCCGCCGGACAGGGAGGAATTCCTATAATTCACCCCTCCACTTT. Residues: CASSIRRTGRNSYNSPLHF. The variable domain in full, with the rest retrieved from reference TRBV19 and TRBJ1-6, is DGGITQSPKYLFRKEGQNVTLSCEQNLNHDAMYWYRQDPGQGLRLIYYSQIVNDFQKGDIAEGYSVSREKKESFPLTVTSAQKNPTAFYLCASSIRRTGRNSYNSPLHFGNGTRLTVT.

The chain joins TRBV5-1 to TRBJ1-2, with D maybe TRBD1 (6 bases). V shed 0 bases and J shed 4 bases, with 13 bases lying between them. Per germline, CDR1 SGHRS and CDR2 YFSETQ. The CDR3 extends over 15 amino acids. The CDR3 reads CASSLAAGVGYGYTF. The DNA for the CDR3 is TGCGCCAGCAGCTTGGCTGCAGGGGTTGGCTATGGCTACACCTTC.

This clone was seen a handful of times. In DNA, the CDR3 is TGCGCCAGCAGCCAAGCTCCGGGACAAGCCTACGAGCAGTACTTC. This gives the protein CASSQAPGQAYEQYF. The rearrangement uses TRBV4-1 and TRBJ2-7; D possibly corresponds to TRBD1 (6 bases). The CDR3 sequence is 15 residues long. V lost 1 base and J 2 bases, leaving 12 bases between the germline ends. CDR1 and CDR2 (germline): MGHRA, YSYEKL.